The entry below gives a single TCR beta chain sequence along with its context. Libraries were prepared by immunoSEQ multiplex PCR; TCRdb keeps only in-frame clonotypes and omits some of them. The repertoire has tens of thousands of clones, 91% of them found once; the top ten carry around 0.8%. The sample is drawn from a study of T cell changes during pregnancy in multiple sclerosis. The CDR3 consists of 14 residues. V lost 3 bases, J lost 1 base, and 0 bases stayed unmatched. In germline, CDR1 is MRHNA, CDR2 SNTAGT. The clonotype comes from a female donor with multiple sclerosis, enrolled in a pregnancy study. Sequenced here: CD4+ T cells from peripheral blood mononuclear cells, sampled in the first trimester of pregnancy. The V call is TRBV6-4, the J call TRBJ2-3, with 8 bases lining up with TRBD2. CDR3: CASSEAGGTDTQYF. The CDR3 coding sequence is TGTGCCAGCAGTGAAGCGGGGGGCACAGATACGCAGTATTTT.